This paragraph covers one T cell receptor (beta chain) sequence. This receptor's antigen is unknown. Per-nucleotide qualities are absent, and no much larger clonotype sits a single base away. V is clipped by 2 bases and J by 8 bases, and the sequence between their germline boundaries is 12 bases long. Including the terminal cysteine and phenylalanine, the CDR3 comprises 13 residues. Only the CDR3 region is kept as DNA, spanning 39 bases read in frame from base 1. Looking up the germline V gene yields CDR1 SGHTA and CDR2 FQGTGA. This sample's time point label indicates: baseline before first vaccination. The vaccinee samples were drawn from two UK trials, COV001 and COV002, one of which was a single-blind randomized controlled phase 2/3 trial testing AZD1222 (ChAdOx1 nCoV-19) in healthy adults. Trial participant PBMC samples were collected at day 0 and day 28 after the second dose for TCRbeta chain sequencing.

The CDR3 regions of human TCRbeta chains were subjected to immunosequencing. For the original study's pipeline: Repertoire TCRs were checked for matches against a reference library of SARS-CoV-2-specific TCRs that had been generated using the MIRA antigen-specificity platform. Breadth was defined as the fraction of unique TCRs that were SARS-CoV-2-associated. Depth was defined as the fraction of total T cells that were SARS-CoV-2-associated. Using the MIRA data, each spike-specific TCR was mapped to the spike region that the TCR reacts to and placed in a CD4 or CD8 class. Log10-transformed breadth and depth values were compared by one-way ANOVA with Sidak's multiple comparisons tests. The table was pulled from immuneACCESS by TCRdb, which kept in-frame rearrangements only. Such tables lose some clones; where checked, under half of the loss comes from unresolved V genes, and the rest has no known cause. That table supplies the V and J calls and clone size; D and trimming were determined from the DNA. For this sample the table gives 95,000 to 150,000 clones, of which roughly 87% were detected only once. Of the sample, 8.5% to 10% falls within the top ten clones.

This sample was included in a study of T cell responses to AZD1222 COVID-19 vaccine (dated by TCRdb to the early 2020s). Study-level background: Because spike-specific TCR depth and breadth did not differ between the two schedules, AZD1222 recipients who got a second dose at roughly 4 weeks were pooled with those who got a second dose at roughly 12 weeks. A total of around 240 trial participants underwent TCR sequencing, of whom roughly 210 received two doses of AZD1222 and roughly 25 received two doses of the MenACWY control vaccine. Trial participants were enrolled into age subgroups of 18-55, 56-69 and 70-plus years, which contained around 140, 26 and 57 TCR-sequenced participants, respectively.

Broader findings and caveats from the paper: Only five or six AZD1222 recipients were SARS-CoV-2 seropositive at baseline, limiting conclusions about previously exposed vaccinees. The whole spike protein was spanned by vaccine-associated CD4 TCRs, and dominant responses were seen in regions 160-218 and 743-854. Participants were mostly white British, with more females than males. The authors suggested clonal diversity may have been underestimated. Because no day 14 peak-response samples were available, the repertoires could be characterized only after the peak T cell response. In the small 56-69-year group, the increase in depth fell short of significance, most likely because of low power. Epitopes outside the regions mutated in the B.1.351 and B.1.1.7 variants were reportedly recognized by nearly half of the unique spike-specific TCRs. A significant rise in spike-specific TCR breadth and depth was observed after two AZD1222 doses relative to day 0 and relative to MenACWY recipients.

This material consisted of peripheral blood, taken on day 0 of AZD1222 vaccination. The origin of this receptor is an adult in good health. Recombination connected TRBV7-3 to TRBJ1-2; the D gene is not confidently resolved. The CDR3 in this case is CASSLSADVGYTF. In nucleotide form, the sequence is TGTGCCAGCAGCTTATCAGCTGACGTCGGCTACACCTTC.